This TCR beta chain is drawn from a study of blood T cells in healthy people across ages. Primed by a sample-barcoded 5' primer and a J-beta primer mix, a second PCR proceeded for 7 to 11 cycles. Per-sample output comprised a minimum of 2.5 million paired-end reads containing CDR3. TCRdb re-derived calls from the 5' RACE reads in MiXCR, one entry per CDR3 protein. The sample yields some 930,000 distinct CDR3 sequences, about 29% seen once. Looked up from germline, CDR1 is SGHDN and CDR2 is FVKESK. The CDR3 runs to 13 residues. V lost 1 base and J lost 6, with 6 bases in between. A further study also used this sample, focusing on T cells of mothers and their children. That source adds: Compared with unrelated pairs, related mother-child pairs had slightly higher, non-significant overlap.

The genes are TRBV14 and TRBJ2-2; no firm D call. The receptor was derived from a woman in her thirties or forties in good health. Sequencing input: blood. The CDR3 bases are TGTGCCAGCAGCCAAGTTCTTTCCGGGGAGCTGTTTTTT. Amino acids: CASSQVLSGELFF.